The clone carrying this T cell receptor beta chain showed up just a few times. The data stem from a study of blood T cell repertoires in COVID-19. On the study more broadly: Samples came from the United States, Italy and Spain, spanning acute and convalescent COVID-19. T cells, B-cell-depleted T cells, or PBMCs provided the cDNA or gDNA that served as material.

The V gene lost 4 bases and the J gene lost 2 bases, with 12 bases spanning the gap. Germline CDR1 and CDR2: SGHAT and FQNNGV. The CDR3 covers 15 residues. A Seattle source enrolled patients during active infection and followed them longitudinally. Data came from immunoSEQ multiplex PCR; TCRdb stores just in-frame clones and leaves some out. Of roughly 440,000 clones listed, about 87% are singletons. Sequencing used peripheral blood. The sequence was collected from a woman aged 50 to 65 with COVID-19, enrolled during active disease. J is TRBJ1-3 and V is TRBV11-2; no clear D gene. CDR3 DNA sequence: TGTGCCAGCAGCTCGTACAATGCACCTGGAAACACCATATATTTT. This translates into CASSSYNAPGNTIYF.